This section outlines one T cell receptor beta chain sequence together with its context. As handled by the study authors: Reference gene primer amplification gave estimated nucleated cell counts. The method was immunoSEQ multiplex PCR; TCRdb's version includes in-frame clones alone and lacks a portion of them. V, J and clone size are taken as reported in that table, and D and trimming were inferred from the DNA itself. Here the sample spans over 150,000 clones, more than 80% being singletons. This entry comes from a study of blood T cell repertoires in COVID-19. Whole-study context: Sites in the United States, Italy and Spain provided acute and convalescent COVID-19 samples. The cDNA or gDNA used as material had been derived from T cells, B-cell-depleted T cells, or PBMCs.

J was trimmed by 3 bases and V by 5 bases; bases with no gene match: 4. The germline V gene encodes CDR1 SGHVS and CDR2 FQNEAQ. The CDR3 is 13 residues long. Sequencing used peripheral blood. The sequence derives from a human donor in a cohort sampled during active COVID-19. The chain combines TRBV7-8 with TRBJ2-7, with 7 bases lining up with TRBD1. CDR3 sequence reads: CASSRQGIYEQYF. In DNA form, the CDR3 reads TGTGCCAGCAGCCGACAGGGTATCTACGAGCAGTACTTC.